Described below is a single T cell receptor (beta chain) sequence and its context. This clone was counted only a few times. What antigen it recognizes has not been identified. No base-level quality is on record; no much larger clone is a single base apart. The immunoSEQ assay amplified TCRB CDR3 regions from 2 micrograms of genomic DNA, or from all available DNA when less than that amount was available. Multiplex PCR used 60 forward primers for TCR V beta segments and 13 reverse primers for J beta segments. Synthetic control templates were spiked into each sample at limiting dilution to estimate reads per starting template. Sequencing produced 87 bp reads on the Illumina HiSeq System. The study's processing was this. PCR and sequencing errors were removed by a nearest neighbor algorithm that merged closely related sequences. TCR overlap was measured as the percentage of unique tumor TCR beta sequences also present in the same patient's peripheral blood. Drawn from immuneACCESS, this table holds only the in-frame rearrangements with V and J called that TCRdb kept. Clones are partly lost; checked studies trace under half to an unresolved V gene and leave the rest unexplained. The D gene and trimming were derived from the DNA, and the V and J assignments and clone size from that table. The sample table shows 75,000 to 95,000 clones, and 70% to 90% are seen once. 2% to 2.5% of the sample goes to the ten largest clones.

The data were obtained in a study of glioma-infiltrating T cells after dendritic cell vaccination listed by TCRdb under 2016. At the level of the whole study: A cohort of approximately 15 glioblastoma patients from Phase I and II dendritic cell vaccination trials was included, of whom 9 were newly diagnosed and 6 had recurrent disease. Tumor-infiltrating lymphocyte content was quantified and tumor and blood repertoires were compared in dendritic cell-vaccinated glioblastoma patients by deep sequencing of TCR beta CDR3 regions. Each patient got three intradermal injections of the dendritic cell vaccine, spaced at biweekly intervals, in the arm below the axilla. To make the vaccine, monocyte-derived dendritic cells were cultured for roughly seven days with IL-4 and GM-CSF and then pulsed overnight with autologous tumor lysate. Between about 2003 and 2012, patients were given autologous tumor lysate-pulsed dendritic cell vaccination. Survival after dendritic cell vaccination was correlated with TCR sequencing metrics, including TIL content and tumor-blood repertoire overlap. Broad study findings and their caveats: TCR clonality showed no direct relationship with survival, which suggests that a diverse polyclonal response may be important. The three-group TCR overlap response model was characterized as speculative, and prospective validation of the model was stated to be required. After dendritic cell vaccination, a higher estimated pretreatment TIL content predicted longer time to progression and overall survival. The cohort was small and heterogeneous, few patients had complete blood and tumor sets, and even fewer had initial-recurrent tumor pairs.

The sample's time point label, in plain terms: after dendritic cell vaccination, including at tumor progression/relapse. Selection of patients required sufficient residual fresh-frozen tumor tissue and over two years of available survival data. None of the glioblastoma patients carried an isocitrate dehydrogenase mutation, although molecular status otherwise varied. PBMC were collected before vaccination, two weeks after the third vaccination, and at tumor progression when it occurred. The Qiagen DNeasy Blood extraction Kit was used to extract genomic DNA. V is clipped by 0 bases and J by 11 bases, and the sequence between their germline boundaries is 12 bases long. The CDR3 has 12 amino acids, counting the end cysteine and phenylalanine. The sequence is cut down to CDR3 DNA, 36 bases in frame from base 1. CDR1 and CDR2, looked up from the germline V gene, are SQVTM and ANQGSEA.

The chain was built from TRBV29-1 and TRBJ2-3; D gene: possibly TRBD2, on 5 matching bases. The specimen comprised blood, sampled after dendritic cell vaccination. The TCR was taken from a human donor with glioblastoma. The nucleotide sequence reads TGCAGCGTTGAAGAGTCGGGGAGAATGCAGTATTTT. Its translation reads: CSVEESGRMQYF.